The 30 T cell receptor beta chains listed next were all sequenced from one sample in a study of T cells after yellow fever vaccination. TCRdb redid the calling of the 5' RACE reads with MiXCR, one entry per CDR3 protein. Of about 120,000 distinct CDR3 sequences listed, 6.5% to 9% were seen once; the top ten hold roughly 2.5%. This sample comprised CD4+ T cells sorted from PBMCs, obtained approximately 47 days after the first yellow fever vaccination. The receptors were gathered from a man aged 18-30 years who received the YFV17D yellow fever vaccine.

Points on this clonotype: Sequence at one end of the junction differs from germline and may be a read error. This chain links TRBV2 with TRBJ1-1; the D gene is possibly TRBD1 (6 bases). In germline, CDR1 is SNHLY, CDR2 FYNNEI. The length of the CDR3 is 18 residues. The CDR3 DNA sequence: TGTGCCATCAGTTCAGGCTCTGGGGGGGCGCATATGAACACTGAAGCTTTCTTT. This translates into CAISSGSGGAHMNTEAFF.

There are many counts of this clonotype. The CDR3 DNA reads as TGCGCCAGCAGCTTCGAACTAGCGGGGGCCCAAGAGACCCAGTACTTC. Its translation is CASSFELAGAQETQYF. The J gene is TRBJ2-5, the V gene TRBV5-1; TRBD2 agrees at 11 bases. J gave up 1 base and V 2 bases, and 4 bases lay outside the gene matches. The CDR3 has 16 amino acids. Looked up from germline, CDR1 is SGHRS and CDR2 is YFSETQ.

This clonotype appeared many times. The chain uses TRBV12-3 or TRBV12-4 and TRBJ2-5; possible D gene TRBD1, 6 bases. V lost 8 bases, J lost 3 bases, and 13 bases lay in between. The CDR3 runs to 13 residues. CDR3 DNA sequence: TGTGCCAGCGCCACAGGGAGAGAAGAGACCCAGTACTTC. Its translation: CASATGREETQYF.

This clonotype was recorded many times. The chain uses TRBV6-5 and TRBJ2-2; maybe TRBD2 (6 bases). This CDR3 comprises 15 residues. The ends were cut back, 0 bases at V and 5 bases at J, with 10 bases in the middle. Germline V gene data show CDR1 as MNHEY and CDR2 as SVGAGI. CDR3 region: CASSYSPGETGELFF. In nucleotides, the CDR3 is TGTGCCAGCAGTTACTCGCCGGGGGAGACCGGGGAGCTGTTTTTT.

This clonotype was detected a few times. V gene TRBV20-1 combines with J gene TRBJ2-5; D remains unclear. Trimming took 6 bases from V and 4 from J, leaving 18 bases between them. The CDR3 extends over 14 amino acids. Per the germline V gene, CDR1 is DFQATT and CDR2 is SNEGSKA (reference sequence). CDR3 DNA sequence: TGCAGTGCCAACAAACTAAGGGCTAGAGAGACCCAGTACTTC. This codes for CSANKLRARETQYF.

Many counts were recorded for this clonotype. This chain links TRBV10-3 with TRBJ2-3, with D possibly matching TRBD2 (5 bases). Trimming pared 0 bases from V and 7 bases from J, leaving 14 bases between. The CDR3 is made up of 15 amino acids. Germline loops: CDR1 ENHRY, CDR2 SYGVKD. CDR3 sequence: CAISESLPGGYTQYF. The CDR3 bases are TGTGCCATCAGTGAGTCTCTCCCTGGAGGATATACGCAGTATTTT.

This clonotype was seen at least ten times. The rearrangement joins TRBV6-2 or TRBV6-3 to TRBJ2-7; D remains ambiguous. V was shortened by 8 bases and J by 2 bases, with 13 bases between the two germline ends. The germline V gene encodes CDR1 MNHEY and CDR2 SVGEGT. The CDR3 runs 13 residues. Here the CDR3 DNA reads TGTGCCAGCCGGCCGGGCGGACCCTACGAGCAGTACGTC. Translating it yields CASRPGGPYEQYV.

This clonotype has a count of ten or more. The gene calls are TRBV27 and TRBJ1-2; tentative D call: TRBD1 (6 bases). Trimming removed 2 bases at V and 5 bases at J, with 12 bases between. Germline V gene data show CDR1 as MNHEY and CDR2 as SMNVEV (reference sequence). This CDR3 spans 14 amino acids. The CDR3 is CASSLNDGQYGYTF. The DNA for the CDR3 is TGTGCCAGCAGTTTAAACGACGGACAGTATGGCTACACCTTC.

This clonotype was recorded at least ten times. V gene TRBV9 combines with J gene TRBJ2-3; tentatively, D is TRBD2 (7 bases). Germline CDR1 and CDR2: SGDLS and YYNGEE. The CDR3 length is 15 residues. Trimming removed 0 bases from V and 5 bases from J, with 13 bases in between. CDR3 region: CASSVVGGARDTQYF. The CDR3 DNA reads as TGTGCCAGCAGCGTAGTGGGGGGGGCAAGAGATACGCAGTATTTT.

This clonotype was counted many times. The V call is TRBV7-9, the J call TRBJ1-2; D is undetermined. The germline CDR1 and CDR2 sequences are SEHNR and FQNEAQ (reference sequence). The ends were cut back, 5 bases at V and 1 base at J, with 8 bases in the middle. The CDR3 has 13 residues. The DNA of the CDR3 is TGTGCCAGCAGCCTTACGGATAACTATGGCTACACCTTC. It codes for CASSLTDNYGYTF.

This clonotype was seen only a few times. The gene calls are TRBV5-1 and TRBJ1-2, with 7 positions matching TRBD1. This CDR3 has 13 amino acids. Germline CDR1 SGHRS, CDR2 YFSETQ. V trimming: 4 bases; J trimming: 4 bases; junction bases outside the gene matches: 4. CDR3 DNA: TGCGCCAGCAGCAGGACAGGTCTCTATGGCTACACCTTC. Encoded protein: CASSRTGLYGYTF.

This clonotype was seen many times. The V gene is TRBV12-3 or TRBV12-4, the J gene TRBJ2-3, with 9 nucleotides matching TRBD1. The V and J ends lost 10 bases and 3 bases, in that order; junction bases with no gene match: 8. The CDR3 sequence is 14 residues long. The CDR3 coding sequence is TGTGCCACCAGCGCGGACAGGGGTACAGATACGCAGTATTTT. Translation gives CATSADRGTDTQYF.

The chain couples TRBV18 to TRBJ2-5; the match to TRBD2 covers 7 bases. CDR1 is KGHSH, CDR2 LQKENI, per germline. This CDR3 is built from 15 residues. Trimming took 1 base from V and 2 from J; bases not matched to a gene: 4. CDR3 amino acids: CASSPRAGVQETQYF. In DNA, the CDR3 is TGTGCCAGCTCACCACGGGCGGGGGTTCAAGAGACCCAGTACTTC.

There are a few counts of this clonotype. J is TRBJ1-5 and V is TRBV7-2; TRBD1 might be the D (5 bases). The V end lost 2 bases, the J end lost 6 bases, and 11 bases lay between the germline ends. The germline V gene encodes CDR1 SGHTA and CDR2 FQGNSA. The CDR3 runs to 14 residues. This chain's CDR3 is CASSLWGLGQPQHF. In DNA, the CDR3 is TGTGCCAGCAGCTTATGGGGCCTGGGTCAGCCCCAGCATTTT.

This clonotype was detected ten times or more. CDR3 in amino acids: CASSLGPTTDTQYF. The CDR3 coding sequence is TGCGCCAGCAGCTTAGGTCCAACCACAGATACGCAGTATTTT. The rearrangement joins TRBV5-1 to TRBJ2-3; D unclear. The V and J ends lost 2 bases and 2 bases respectively, with 9 bases between them. CDR3 length equals 14 residues. The germline V gene has CDR1 SGHRS and CDR2 YFSETQ.

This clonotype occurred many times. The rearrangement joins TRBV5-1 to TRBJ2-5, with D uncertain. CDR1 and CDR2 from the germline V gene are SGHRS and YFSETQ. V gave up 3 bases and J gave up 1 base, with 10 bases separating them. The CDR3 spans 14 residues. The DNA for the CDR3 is TGCGCCAGCAGCTGGAACGGAATCCAAGAGACCCAGTACTTC. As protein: CASSWNGIQETQYF.

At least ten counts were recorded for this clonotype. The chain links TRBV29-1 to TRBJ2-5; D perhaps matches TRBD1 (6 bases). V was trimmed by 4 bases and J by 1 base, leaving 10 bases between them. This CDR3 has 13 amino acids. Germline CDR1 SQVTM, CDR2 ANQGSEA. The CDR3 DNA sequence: TGCAGCGTTGTCCAGGGGTTCCAAGAGACCCAGTACTTC. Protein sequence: CSVVQGFQETQYF.

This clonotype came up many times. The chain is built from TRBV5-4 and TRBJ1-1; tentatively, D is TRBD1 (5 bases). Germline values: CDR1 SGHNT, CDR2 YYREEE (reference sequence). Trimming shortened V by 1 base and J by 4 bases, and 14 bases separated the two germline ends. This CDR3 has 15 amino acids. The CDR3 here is CASSLRWGSGTEAFF. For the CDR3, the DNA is TGTGCCAGCAGCTTGAGATGGGGGAGCGGCACTGAAGCTTTCTTT.

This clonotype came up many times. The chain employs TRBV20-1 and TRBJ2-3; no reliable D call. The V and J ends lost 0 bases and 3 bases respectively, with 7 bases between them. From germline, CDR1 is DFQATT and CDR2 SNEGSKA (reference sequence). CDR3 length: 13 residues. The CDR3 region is CSAREWATDTQYF. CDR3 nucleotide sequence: TGCAGTGCTAGAGAATGGGCTACAGATACGCAGTATTTT.

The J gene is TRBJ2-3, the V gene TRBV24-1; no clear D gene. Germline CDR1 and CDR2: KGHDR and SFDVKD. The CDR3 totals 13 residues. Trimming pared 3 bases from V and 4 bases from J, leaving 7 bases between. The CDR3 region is CATSDDASDTQYF. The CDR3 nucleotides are TGTGCCACCAGTGATGACGCCTCAGATACGCAGTATTTT.

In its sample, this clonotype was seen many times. The CDR3 loop is CASRDRANQPQHF. The CDR3 nucleotides are TGTGCCAGCAGGGACAGGGCCAATCAGCCCCAGCATTTT. The chain uses TRBV6-2 or TRBV6-3 and TRBJ1-5; 8 positions match TRBD1. The CDR3 loop spans 13 amino acids. V lost 6 bases and J lost 3; bases outside the gene matches: 1. Germline assignment: CDR1 MNHEY and CDR2 SVGEGT.

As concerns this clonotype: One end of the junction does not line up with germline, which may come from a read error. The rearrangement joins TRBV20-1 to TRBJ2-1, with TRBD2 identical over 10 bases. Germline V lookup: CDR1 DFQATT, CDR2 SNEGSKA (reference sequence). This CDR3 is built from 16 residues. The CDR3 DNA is TGCTGTGCTAGCACTAGCGGGGCGACCTCCTACAATGAGCAGTTCTTC. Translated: CCASTSGATSYNEQFF.

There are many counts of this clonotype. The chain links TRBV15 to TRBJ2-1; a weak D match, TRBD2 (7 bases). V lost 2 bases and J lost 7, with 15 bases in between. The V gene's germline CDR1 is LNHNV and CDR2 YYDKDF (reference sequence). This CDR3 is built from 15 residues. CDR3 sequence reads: CATSRSNRGGNEQFF. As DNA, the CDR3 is TGTGCCACCAGCAGATCCAATAGGGGGGGGAATGAGCAGTTCTTC.

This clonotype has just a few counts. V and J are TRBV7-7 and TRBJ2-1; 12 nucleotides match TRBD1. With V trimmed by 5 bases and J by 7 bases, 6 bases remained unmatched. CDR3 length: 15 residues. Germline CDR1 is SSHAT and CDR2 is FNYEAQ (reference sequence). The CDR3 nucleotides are TGTGCCAGCAGCCCCCGGGACAGGGGGCTGAATGAGCAGTTCTTC. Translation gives CASSPRDRGLNEQFF. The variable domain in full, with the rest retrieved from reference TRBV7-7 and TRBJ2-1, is GAGVSQSPRYKVTKRGQDVTLRCDPISSHATLYWYQQALGQGPEFLTYFNYEAQPDKSGLPSDRFSAERPEGSISTLTIQRTEQRDSAMYRCASSPRDRGLNEQFFGPGTRLTVL.

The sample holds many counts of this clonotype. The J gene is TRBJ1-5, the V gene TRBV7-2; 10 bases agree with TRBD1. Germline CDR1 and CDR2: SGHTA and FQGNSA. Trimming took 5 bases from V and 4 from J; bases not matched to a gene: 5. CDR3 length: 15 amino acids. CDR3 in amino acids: CASSGDRGGNQPQHF. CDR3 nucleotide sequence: TGTGCCAGCAGCGGGGACAGGGGAGGGAATCAGCCCCAGCATTTT.

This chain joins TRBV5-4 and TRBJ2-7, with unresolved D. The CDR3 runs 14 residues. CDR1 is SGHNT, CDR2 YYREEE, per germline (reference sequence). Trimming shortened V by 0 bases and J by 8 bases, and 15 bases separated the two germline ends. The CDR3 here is CASSLASTQAKQYF. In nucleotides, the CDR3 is TGTGCCAGCAGCTTGGCCTCTACCCAGGCAAAGCAGTACTTC. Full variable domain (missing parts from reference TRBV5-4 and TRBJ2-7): ETGVTQSPTHLIKTRGQQVTLRCSSQSGHNTVSWYQQALGQGPQFIFQYYREEENGRGNFPPRFSGLQFPNYSSELNVNALELDDSALYLCASSLASTQAKQYFGPGTRLTVT.

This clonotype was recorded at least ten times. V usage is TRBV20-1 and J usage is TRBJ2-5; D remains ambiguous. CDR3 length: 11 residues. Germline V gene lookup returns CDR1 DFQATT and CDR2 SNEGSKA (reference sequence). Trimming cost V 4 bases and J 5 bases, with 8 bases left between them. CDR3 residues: CSATIEETQYF. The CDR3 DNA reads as TGCAGTGCTACCATCGAGGAGACCCAGTACTTC.

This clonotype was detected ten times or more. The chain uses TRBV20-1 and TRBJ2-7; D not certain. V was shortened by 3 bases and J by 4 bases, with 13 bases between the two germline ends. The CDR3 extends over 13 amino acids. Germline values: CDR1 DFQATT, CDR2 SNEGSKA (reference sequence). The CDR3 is CSASAPGFYEQYV. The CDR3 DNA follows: TGCAGTGCTAGTGCCCCAGGATTTTACGAGCAGTACGTC.

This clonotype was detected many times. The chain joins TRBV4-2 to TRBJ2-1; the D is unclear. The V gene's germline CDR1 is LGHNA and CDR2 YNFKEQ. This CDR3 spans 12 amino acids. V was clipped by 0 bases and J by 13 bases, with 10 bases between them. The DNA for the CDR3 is TGTGCCAGCAGCCAAGATGGGCGGAGTCAGTTCTTC. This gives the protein CASSQDGRSQFF.

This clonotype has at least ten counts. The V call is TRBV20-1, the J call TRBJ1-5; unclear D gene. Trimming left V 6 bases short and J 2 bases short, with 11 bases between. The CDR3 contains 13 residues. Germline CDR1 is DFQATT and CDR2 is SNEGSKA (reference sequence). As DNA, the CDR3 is TGCAGTGCATCCCCCGTCGGCAATCAGCCCCAGCATTTT. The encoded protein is CSASPVGNQPQHF.